This TCR beta chain appears in the sequencing data of a study of T cell clones after liver transplantation. Background on the study: TCRbeta sequencing after a pre-transplant mixed lymphocyte reaction identified graft-donor-reactive clones, later tracked in post-transplant blood.

General study results and limits: Post-transplant, graft-donor-reactive CD4 TCRbeta sequences in blood dropped significantly in 5 of 8 subjects. The donor-reactive repertoire was only partly measurable in a couple of subjects, lacking donor cells. Conclusions were preliminary, with small, heterogeneous patient groups.

On this clone itself: Its antigen is as yet unknown.

The method was immunoSEQ multiplex PCR; TCRdb's version includes in-frame clones alone and lacks a portion of them. The sample yields about 74,000 clones, roughly 80% seen once. This CDR3 has 14 residues. Germline V gives CDR1 GTSNPN, CDR2 SVGIG (reference sequence). V lost 5 bases and J 7 bases, leaving 17 bases between the germline ends. Material: CD4+ T cells from blood, obtained before liver transplant. The receptor was derived from a human donor who received a liver transplant. The chain combines TRBV30 with TRBJ1-4, with D tentatively TRBD1 (6 bases). CDR3 DNA sequence: TGTGCCTGGGGGGGAACAGGGAGCGGTGAAAAACTGTTTTTT. Translation: CAWGGTGSGEKLFF.